Listed below are T cell receptor beta chains from one sample, sequenced in a study of T-cell reconstitution after alpha-beta-depleted transplantation in children. TCRdb independently ran MiXCR on the PCR reads; one entry per CDR3 protein. The repertoire holds hundreds of thousands of distinct CDR3 sequences, with around a sixth as singletons. This specimen was PBMCs from the stem cell graft donor, taken from the stem cell graft. The receptors stem from a human donor who donated a stem cell graft to a child with acute myeloid leukemia. CDR3s include the opening cysteine and the closing phenylalanine or tryptophan. The D gene is left open where the match is weak. Part of the rows lack a size; the others show once, few, many or a class for expanded clones.

size: NA; V: TRBV20-1; J: TRBJ1-5; D: NA; CDR3: CSARDFRLSRTEGDQPQHF; DNA: TGCAGTGCTAGAGATTTCCGTTTATCTAGGACGGAGGGGGATCAGCCCCAGCATTTT
size: few; V: TRBV7-2; J: TRBJ2-1; D: NA; CDR3: CASSLTRLDEQFF; DNA: TGTGCCAGCAGCCTCACTAGGCTCGATGAGCAGTTCTTC
size: many; V: TRBV12-3/TRBV12-4; J: TRBJ2-1; D: NA; CDR3: CASSFQVGGVGGTEQFF; DNA: TGTGCCAGCAGTTTCCAGGTGGGGGGGGTCGGGGGCACTGAGCAGTTCTTC
size: many; V: TRBV20-1; J: TRBJ2-3; D: NA; CDR3: CSASGHLSTDTQYF; DNA: TGCAGTGCTAGCGGGCACCTTAGCACAGATACGCAGTATTTT
size: few; V: TRBV29-1; J: TRBJ2-7; D: TRBD2; CDR3: CSVGRGADYEQYF; DNA: TGCAGCGTTGGGCGGGGGGCCGATTACGAGCAGTACTTC
size: many; V: TRBV5-5; J: TRBJ1-5; D: NA; CDR3: CASSLVQGGQPQHF; DNA: TGTGCCAGCAGCTTGGTCCAGGGCGGACAGCCCCAGCATTTT
size: many; V: TRBV6-5; J: TRBJ1-1; D: NA; CDR3: CASSYRGLHTEAFF; DNA: TGTGCCAGCAGTTACCGAGGGTTACACACTGAAGCTTTCTTT
size: few; V: TRBV7-9; J: TRBJ1-2; D: TRBD1; CDR3: CASSSRDRPYWEGYTF; DNA: TGTGCCAGCAGCTCGCGGGACAGGCCTTATTGGGAGGGCTACACCTTC
size: few; V: TRBV12-3/TRBV12-4; J: TRBJ2-3; D: NA; CDR3: CASSWGGVTDTQYF; DNA: TGTGCCAGCAGCTGGGGCGGGGTCACAGATACGCAGTATTTT
size: many; V: TRBV20-1; J: TRBJ2-3; D: NA; CDR3: CSALRGASTDTQYF; DNA: TGCAGTGCTCTCCGGGGGGCAAGCACAGATACGCAGTATTTT
size: many; V: TRBV29-1; J: TRBJ2-7; D: NA; CDR3: CSVAGVVSYEQYF; DNA: TGCAGCGTTGCTGGGGTGGTGTCCTACGAGCAGTACTTC
size: NA; V: TRBV28; J: TRBJ2-1; D: TRBD1; CDR3: CASSSPTGLGGEQFF; DNA: TGTGCCAGCAGTTCCCCGACAGGGCTTGGAGGTGAGCAGTTCTTC
size: NA; V: TRBV7-9; J: TRBJ2-2; D: NA; CDR3: CASSLPPTGVTGELFF; DNA: TGTGCCAGCAGCCTTCCTCCGACAGGAGTAACCGGGGAGCTGTTTTTT
size: many; V: TRBV20-1; J: TRBJ1-2; D: NA; CDR3: CSAPGRDRGYGYTF; DNA: TGCAGTGCTCCGGGAAGGGACCGGGGCTATGGCTACACCTTC
size: NA; V: TRBV20-1; J: TRBJ2-2; D: TRBD2; CDR3: CSARKSGLASGELFF; DNA: TGCAGTGCTAGAAAGTCGGGACTAGCTTCCGGGGAGCTGTTTTTT
size: NA; V: TRBV5-1; J: TRBJ2-1; D: NA; CDR3: CASSLRRDSGPYNEQFF; DNA: TGCGCCAGCAGCTTGCGCCGGGACAGCGGGCCTTACAATGAGCAGTTCTTC
size: many; V: TRBV20-1; J: TRBJ1-2; D: NA; CDR3: CSARDAGWGMGYTF; DNA: TGCAGTGCTAGAGATGCTGGGTGGGGGATGGGCTACACCTTC
size: NA; V: TRBV6-1; J: TRBJ1-5; D: TRBD1; CDR3: CASRPDRGGGGNQPQHF; DNA: TGTGCCAGCAGGCCAGACAGGGGGGGGGGCGGCAATCAGCCCCAGCATTTT
size: NA; V: TRBV7-8; J: TRBJ2-7; D: NA; CDR3: CASSLVRTVGEQYF; DNA: TGTGCCAGCAGCTTAGTACGGACAGTTGGCGAGCAGTACTTC
size: many; V: TRBV15; J: TRBJ2-1; D: NA; CDR3: CATSRDQGRDNEQFF; DNA: TGTGCCACCAGCAGAGATCAGGGCAGGGACAATGAGCAGTTCTTC
size: few; V: TRBV6-5; J: TRBJ1-4; D: NA; CDR3: CASSYSNSEEKLFF; DNA: TGTGCCAGCAGTTACTCGAATTCGGAGGAAAAACTGTTTTTT
size: few; V: TRBV19; J: TRBJ1-1; D: NA; CDR3: CASKDSMNTEAFF; DNA: TGTGCCAGCAAAGACAGCATGAACACTGAAGCTTTCTTT
size: few; V: TRBV12-3/TRBV12-4; J: TRBJ2-3; D: TRBD2; CDR3: CASSLSPAGYVSTGTDTQYF; DNA: TGTGCCAGCAGCTTGTCACCAGCGGGGTACGTTTCCACGGGCACAGATACGCAGTATTTT
size: NA; V: TRBV12-3/TRBV12-4; J: TRBJ1-1; D: NA; CDR3: CASSFHRDTEAFF; DNA: TGTGCCAGCAGTTTCCACAGGGATACTGAAGCTTTCTTT
size: many; V: TRBV7-2; J: TRBJ2-1; D: TRBD2; CDR3: CASTDPGGSGDSYNEQFF; DNA: TGTGCCAGCACTGACCCGGGGGGTAGCGGGGACTCCTACAATGAGCAGTTCTTC
size: many; V: TRBV10-3; J: TRBJ1-1; D: TRBD1; CDR3: CASTPGQQNTEAFF; DNA: TGTGCCAGCACACCGGGACAGCAGAACACTGAAGCTTTCTTT
size: NA; V: TRBV5-1; J: TRBJ1-1; D: TRBD1; CDR3: CASSLEGQGIFEAFF; DNA: TGCGCCAGCAGCTTGGAGGGACAGGGGATCTTTGAAGCTTTCTTT
size: few; V: TRBV5-1; J: TRBJ2-5; D: TRBD2; CDR3: CASSLEIAGAKETQYF; DNA: TGCGCCAGCAGCTTGGAGATAGCGGGGGCTAAAGAGACCCAGTACTTC
size: NA; V: TRBV7-2; J: TRBJ1-5; D: NA; CDR3: CASSSTDGINQPQHF; DNA: TGTGCCAGCAGCTCCACCGACGGAATCAATCAGCCCCAGCATTTT
size: many; V: TRBV20-1; J: TRBJ2-7; D: TRBD1; CDR3: CSAWTGNIYEQYF; DNA: TGCAGTGCCTGGACAGGGAATATCTACGAGCAGTACTTC
size: few; V: TRBV7-2; J: TRBJ1-4; D: NA; CDR3: CASSQGGQGEKLFF; DNA: TGTGCCAGCAGCCAAGGGGGGCAGGGGGAAAAACTGTTTTTT
size: NA; V: TRBV7-3; J: TRBJ2-5; D: TRBD1; CDR3: CASSLMGTGGETQYF; DNA: TGTGCCAGCAGCTTAATGGGGACAGGGGGAGAGACCCAGTACTTC
size: many; V: TRBV9; J: TRBJ2-5; D: NA; CDR3: CASSVDPNQGETQYF; DNA: TGTGCCAGCAGCGTAGATCCTAACCAGGGGGAGACCCAGTACTTC
size: few; V: TRBV20-1; J: TRBJ1-1; D: TRBD1; CDR3: CSAHRGSTEAFF; DNA: TGCAGTGCCCACAGGGGATCCACTGAAGCTTTCTTT
size: few; V: TRBV27; J: TRBJ1-1; D: NA; CDR3: CASSALSWQGNTEAFF; DNA: TGTGCCAGCAGCGCGCTTTCTTGGCAGGGGAACACTGAAGCTTTCTTT
size: many; V: TRBV28; J: TRBJ1-2; D: NA; CDR3: CASSPPGHNYGYTF; DNA: TGTGCCAGCAGCCCCCCGGGTCATAACTATGGCTACACCTTC
size: many; V: TRBV20-1; J: TRBJ2-1; D: NA; CDR3: CSAPTALYNEQFF; DNA: TGCAGTGCTCCTACGGCACTTTACAATGAGCAGTTCTTC
size: many; V: TRBV7-2; J: TRBJ1-2; D: TRBD1; CDR3: CASSLGQGVGYGYTF; DNA: TGTGCCAGCAGCCTCGGACAGGGGGTGGGGTATGGCTACACCTTC
size: NA; V: TRBV19; J: TRBJ2-1; D: TRBD1; CDR3: CASSSGTVFLSSYNEQFF; DNA: TGTGCCAGTAGTTCCGGGACAGTCTTCCTTAGCTCCTACAATGAGCAGTTCTTC
size: NA; V: TRBV7-8; J: TRBJ2-3; D: NA; CDR3: CASSLYRIHPTDTQYF; DNA: TGTGCCAGCAGCTTATACAGGATACATCCCACAGATACGCAGTATTTT
size: few; V: TRBV5-1; J: TRBJ1-3; D: NA; CDR3: CASSLYLPGPKTGNTIYF; DNA: TGCGCCAGCAGCTTGTACCTTCCGGGACCGAAGACTGGAAACACCATATATTTT
size: many; V: TRBV20-1; J: TRBJ2-7; D: NA; CDR3: CSARGVYEQYF; DNA: TGCAGTGCGAGAGGGGTTTACGAGCAGTACTTC
size: once; V: TRBV7-9; J: TRBJ1-5; D: NA; CDR3: CASSRGDHQPQHF; DNA: TGTGCCAGCAGCCGTGGAGACCATCAGCCCCAGCATTTT
size: few; V: TRBV7-2; J: TRBJ1-1; D: TRBD1; CDR3: CASSLAPGTGGAEAFF; DNA: TGTGCCAGCAGCTTAGCCCCCGGGACAGGGGGCGCGGAAGCTTTCTTT